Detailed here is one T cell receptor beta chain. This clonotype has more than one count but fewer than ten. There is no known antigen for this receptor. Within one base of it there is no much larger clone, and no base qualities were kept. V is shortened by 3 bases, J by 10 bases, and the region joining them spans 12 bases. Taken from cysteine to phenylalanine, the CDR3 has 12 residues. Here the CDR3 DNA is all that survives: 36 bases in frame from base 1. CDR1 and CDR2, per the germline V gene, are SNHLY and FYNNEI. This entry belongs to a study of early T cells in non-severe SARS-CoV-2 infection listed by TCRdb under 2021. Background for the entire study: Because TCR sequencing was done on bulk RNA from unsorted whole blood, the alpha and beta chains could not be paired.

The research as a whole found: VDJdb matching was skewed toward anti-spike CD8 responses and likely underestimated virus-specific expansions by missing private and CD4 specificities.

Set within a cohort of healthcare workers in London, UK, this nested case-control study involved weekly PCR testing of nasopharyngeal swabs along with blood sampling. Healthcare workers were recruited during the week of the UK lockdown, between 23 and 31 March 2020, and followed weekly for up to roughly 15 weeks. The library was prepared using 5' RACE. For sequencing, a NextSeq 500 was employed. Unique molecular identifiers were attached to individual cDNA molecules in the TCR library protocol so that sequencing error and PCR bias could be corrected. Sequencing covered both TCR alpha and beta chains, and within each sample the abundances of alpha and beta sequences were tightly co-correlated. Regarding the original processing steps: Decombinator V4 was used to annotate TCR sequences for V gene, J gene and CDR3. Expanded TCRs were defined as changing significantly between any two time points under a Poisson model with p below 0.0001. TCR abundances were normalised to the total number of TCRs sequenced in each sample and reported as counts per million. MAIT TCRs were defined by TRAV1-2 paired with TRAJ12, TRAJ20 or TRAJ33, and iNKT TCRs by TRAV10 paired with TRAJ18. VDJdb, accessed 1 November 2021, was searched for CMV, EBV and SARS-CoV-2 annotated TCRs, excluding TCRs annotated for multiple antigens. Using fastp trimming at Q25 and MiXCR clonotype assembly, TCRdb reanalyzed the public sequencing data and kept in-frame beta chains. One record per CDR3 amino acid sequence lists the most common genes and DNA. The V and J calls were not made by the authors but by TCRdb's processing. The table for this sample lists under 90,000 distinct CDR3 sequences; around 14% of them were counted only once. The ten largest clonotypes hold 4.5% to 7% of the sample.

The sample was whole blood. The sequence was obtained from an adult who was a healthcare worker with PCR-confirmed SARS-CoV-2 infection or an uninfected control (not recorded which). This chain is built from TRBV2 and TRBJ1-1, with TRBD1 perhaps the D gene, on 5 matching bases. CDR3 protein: CASSETDIVAFF. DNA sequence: TGTGCCAGCAGTGAGACGGACATCGTAGCTTTCTTT.